Listed below are T cell receptor beta chains from one sample, sequenced in a study of T cells after yellow fever vaccination. In TCRdb, the 5' RACE reads were re-called with MiXCR into one record per CDR3 protein. Of approximately 350,000 distinct CDR3 sequences listed, around a tenth are singletons. The sequencing used PBMCs, collected on the day of the first yellow fever vaccination. Every receptor here comes from a man between 18 and 35 years old who received the YFV17D yellow fever vaccine. CDR3s include the opening cysteine and the closing phenylalanine or tryptophan. The D gene is left open where the match is weak. Only part of the rows carry a size: once, few, many, or a class if the clone is expanded.

NA,TRBV6-1,many,TRBJ2-5,CASSLTGFEETQYF,TGTGCCAGCAGTCTAACAGGGTTCGAAGAGACCCAGTACTTC
TRBD2,TRBV5-1,few,TRBJ2-3,CASSWGGRSSTDTQYF,TGCGCCAGCAGCTGGGGGGGTAGATCTAGCACAGATACGCAGTATTTT
NA,TRBV19,few,TRBJ2-3,CASSIQGLEDTQYF,TGTGCCAGTAGCATTCAGGGTCTGGAGGATACGCAGTATTTT
NA,TRBV18,few,TRBJ1-5,CASSPGQTGQPQHF,TGTGCCAGCTCACCCGGACAGACCGGGCAGCCCCAGCATTTT
NA,TRBV5-1,few,TRBJ2-7,CASSLPGGPSSYEQYF,TGCGCCAGCAGCTTGCCCGGGGGGCCCAGCTCCTACGAGCAGTACTTC
NA,TRBV6-1,many,TRBJ2-1,CASSLGGGYYNEQFF,TGTGCCAGCAGTCTAGGGGGGGGCTACTACAATGAGCAGTTCTTC
NA,TRBV11-2,NA,TRBJ2-5,CASSSPRGFETQYF,TGTGCCAGCAGCTCGCCCAGGGGTTTTGAGACCCAGTACTTC
TRBD1,TRBV28,few,TRBJ1-4,CASNSPYGRGRAEKLFF,TGTGCCAGCAATTCCCCGTACGGCAGGGGGCGCGCTGAAAAACTGTTTTTT
NA,TRBV6-2/TRBV6-3,few,TRBJ2-1,CASSVSKPSYNEQFF,TGTGCCAGCAGTGTTAGCAAACCCTCCTACAATGAGCAGTTCTTC
NA,TRBV5-4,NA,TRBJ1-2,CASSPPSLVAYGYTF,TGTGCCAGCAGCCCACCAAGTCTTGTTGCCTATGGCTACACCTTC
NA,TRBV28,NA,TRBJ2-3,CASSLNPRGTQYF,TGTGCCAGCAGTTTAAACCCCAGAGGTACGCAGTATTTT
NA,TRBV3-1,few,TRBJ1-2,CASSQDAGYYGYTF,TGTGCCAGCAGCCAAGATGCCGGATACTATGGCTACACCTTC
TRBD1,TRBV12-3/TRBV12-4,NA,TRBJ2-3,CASSPRDRGTDTQYF,TGTGCCAGCAGTCCGAGGGACAGGGGGACAGATACGCAGTATTTT
NA,TRBV29-1,NA,TRBJ2-3,CSGGTLDTQYF,TGCAGCGGGGGGACATTAGATACGCAGTATTTT
TRBD1,TRBV7-8,NA,TRBJ2-3,CASSTRTAGTGSTDTQYF,TGTGCCAGCAGCACACGGACAGCCGGGACAGGGAGCACAGATACGCAGTATTTT
NA,TRBV6-2/TRBV6-3,NA,TRBJ2-1,CASSYLGQYNEQFF,TGTGCCAGCAGTTACTTGGGGCAGTACAATGAGCAGTTCTTC
NA,TRBV10-2,few,TRBJ2-7,CASSDMIEQYF,TGCGCCAGCAGTGATATGATCGAGCAGTACTTC
TRBD2,TRBV12-3/TRBV12-4,many,TRBJ2-3,CASSSTWTSTDTQYF,TGTGCCAGCAGTTCCACCTGGACTAGTACAGATACGCAGTATTTT